A selection of T cell receptor beta chains follows, all from one sample in a study of blood T cells in healthy people across ages. TCRdb redid the calling of the 5' RACE reads with MiXCR, one entry per CDR3 protein. The sample lists 710,000 or so distinct CDR3 sequences, 22% occurring once. The sequencing sample was made of blood. The source is a man aged 70 or older in good health. CDR3s include the opening cysteine and the closing phenylalanine or tryptophan. A D gene is named only where the DNA matches it firmly. Some rows have no size entry. The others give once, few or many, or a class for an expanded clone.

V	D	length	size	J	CDR3	DNA
TRBV4-3	TRBD2	17	few	TRBJ2-1	CASSPRPAGGPYNEQFF	TGCGCCAGCAGCCCCCGGCCAGCGGGAGGGCCGTACAATGAGCAGTTCTTC
TRBV20-1	TRBD2	15	few	TRBJ2-5	CSATDLAGIQETQYF	TGCAGTGCCACGGATCTAGCGGGTATTCAAGAGACCCAGTACTTC
TRBV6-4	TRBD2	15	few	TRBJ2-1	CASADSGGSYNEQFF	TGTGCCAGCGCCGATAGCGGGGGCTCCTACAATGAGCAGTTCTTC
TRBV12-3/TRBV12-4	TRBD1	17	-	TRBJ1-5	CASVRTGASGSNQPQHF	TGTGCCAGCGTCCGGACAGGGGCAAGCGGGAGCAATCAGCCCCAGCATTTT
TRBV12-3/TRBV12-4	-	15	-	TRBJ2-2	CASSPSRANTGELFF	TGTGCCAGCAGTCCGTCGCGGGCGAACACCGGGGAGCTGTTTTTT
TRBV4-3	TRBD2	15	-	TRBJ2-5	CASSQLAGPYNELFF	TGCGCCAGCAGCCAGTTAGCGGGCCCTTACAATGAGCTGTTCTTC
TRBV6-5	TRBD2	13	-	TRBJ2-7	CASTAGGSYEQYF	TGTGCCAGCACAGCGGGGGGGTCCTACGAGCAGTACTTC
TRBV30	TRBD2	14	-	TRBJ2-3	CAWSSGLETDTQYF	TGTGCCTGGAGCTCGGGACTAGAGACAGATACGCAGTATTTT
TRBV7-6	TRBD2	16	few	TRBJ2-2	CASSLETSGTPGELFF	TGTGCCAGCAGCTTAGAGACTAGCGGGACCCCCGGGGAGCTGTTTTTT
TRBV12-5	TRBD2	17	-	TRBJ2-1	CASGFGGLSGVTREQFF	TGTGCTAGTGGTTTTGGGGGGCTTAGCGGGGTCACACGTGAGCAGTTCTTC
TRBV20-1	-	15	-	TRBJ2-5	CSARDRTAGWETQYF	TGCAGTGCTAGAGATCGGACAGCGGGGTGGGAGACCCAGTACTTC
TRBV5-5	-	17	-	TRBJ2-5	CASSLRQGVGFQETQYF	TGTGCCAGCAGCTTGAGGCAGGGAGTGGGGTTCCAAGAGACCCAGTACTTC
TRBV12-3/TRBV12-4	-	15	few	TRBJ2-5	CASSLFGGNQETQYF	TGTGCCAGCAGTCTATTCGGGGGAAACCAAGAGACCCAGTACTTC
TRBV12-3/TRBV12-4	-	20	few	TRBJ2-2	CASSFLTGTPGPRSPGELFF	TGTGCCAGCAGTTTTTTGACGGGCACTCCGGGCCCCAGGAGCCCCGGGGAGCTGTTTTTT
TRBV2	-	12	few	TRBJ2-7	CASRRDHYEQYF	TGTGCCAGCAGGCGGGACCATTACGAGCAGTACTTC
TRBV7-6	-	15	-	TRBJ2-1	CASSLGVAEYNEQFF	TGTGCCAGCAGCTTAGGGGTAGCGGAGTACAATGAGCAGTTCTTC
TRBV4-1	TRBD1	15	-	TRBJ2-3	CASSRQGDLGDTQYF	TGCGCCAGCAGCCGCCAGGGGGACCTGGGGGATACGCAGTATTTT
TRBV14	-	17	many	TRBJ2-1	CASSQVLPGGGYNEQFF	TGTGCCAGCAGCCAAGTTTTGCCGGGTGGGGGATACAATGAGCAGTTCTTC
TRBV6-5	TRBD2	16	-	TRBJ2-6	CASSSGGFRGANVLTF	TGTGCCAGCAGTTCCGGGGGGTTCCGCGGGGCCAACGTCCTGACTTTC
TRBV12-3/TRBV12-4	-	15	-	TRBJ1-5	CASSLEGPSNQPQHF	TGTGCCAGCAGTTTGGAAGGGCCTAGCAATCAGCCCCAGCATTTT
TRBV6-6	-	15	-	TRBJ2-7	CASSESRGTGNEQYF	TGTGCCAGCAGCGAATCAAGGGGAACCGGCAACGAGCAGTACTTC
TRBV5-1	-	15	few	TRBJ1-5	CASSLNGVLNQPQHF	TGCGCCAGCAGCTTAAATGGGGTCTTGAATCAGCCCCAGCATTTT
TRBV5-1	-	16	-	TRBJ2-3	CASSLEGTTNSDTQYF	TGCGCCAGCAGCTTGGAGGGGACGACGAATTCGGATACGCAGTATTTT
TRBV5-1	-	15	-	TRBJ1-6	CASSLSGGLDSPLHF	TGCGCCAGCAGCTTGAGTGGGGGACTGGATTCACCCCTCCACTTT
TRBV15	-	13	-	TRBJ2-1	CATSRVANNGQFF	TGTGCCACCAGCAGAGTAGCGAACAATGGGCAGTTCTTC
TRBV6-1	-	11	-	TRBJ1-1	CASNSFSEAFF	TGTGCCAGCAACTCATTCTCTGAAGCTTTCTTT
TRBV28	-	14	-	TRBJ2-5	CASSVSGSWETQYF	TGTGCCAGCAGTGTTTCAGGGTCCTGGGAGACCCAGTACTTC
TRBV12-3/TRBV12-4	TRBD1	17	many	TRBJ2-6	CASRRGTGNSGANVLTF	TGTGCCAGCAGACGCGGGACAGGGAACTCTGGGGCCAACGTCCTGACTTTC
TRBV15	-	14	few	TRBJ2-7	CATSRGRVTYEQYF	TGTGCCACCAGCAGGGGAAGGGTCACCTACGAGCAGTACTTC
TRBV28	-	16	few	TRBJ1-2	CASSPPPTAVGYGYTF	TGTGCCAGCAGTCCCCCCCCGACAGCCGTGGGCTATGGCTACACCTTC
TRBV29-1	TRBD1	13	-	TRBJ2-3	CSVASDRADTQYF	TGCAGCGTTGCCTCGGACAGGGCAGATACGCAGTATTTT
TRBV7-7	-	13	-	TRBJ2-1	CASSLNSDNEQFF	TGTGCCAGCAGCTTAAACAGCGACAATGAGCAGTTCTTC
TRBV21-1	-	14	-	TRBJ2-5	CASSLRTGEETQYF	TGTGCCAGCAGCCTCCGGACAGGGGAAGAGACCCAGTACTTC
TRBV3-1	-	12	few	TRBJ1-6	CASSRQDSPLHF	TGTGCCAGCTCCCGACAGGATTCACCCCTCCACTTT
TRBV10-1	TRBD1	15	few	TRBJ2-1	CASSESTDRANEQFF	TGCGCCAGCAGTGAGTCAACGGACAGGGCCAATGAGCAGTTCTTC
TRBV28	-	15	few	TRBJ2-1	CASSYPGGPGDEQFF	TGTGCCAGCAGTTACCCCGGGGGGCCGGGGGATGAGCAGTTCTTC
TRBV29-1	-	13	few	TRBJ2-1	CSVQSLDYNEQFF	TGCAGCGTCCAGAGCCTCGATTACAATGAGCAGTTCTTC
TRBV2	TRBD2	15	-	TRBJ2-3	CASGEWTSGTDTQYF	TGTGCCAGCGGTGAGTGGACTAGTGGAACAGATACGCAGTATTTT
TRBV12-3/TRBV12-4	-	20	many	TRBJ2-1	CASSRDDLSWGKSSYNEQFF	TGTGCCAGCAGTCGGGACGACCTTAGCTGGGGGAAAAGCTCCTACAATGAGCAGTTCTTC
TRBV11-2	-	16	-	TRBJ2-3	CASSHFQGMRTDTQYF	TGTGCCAGCAGCCACTTCCAGGGGATGAGGACAGATACGCAGTATTTT
TRBV12-3/TRBV12-4	-	13	-	TRBJ2-2	CASSLFSAGELFF	TGTGCCAGCAGTTTATTCTCCGCCGGGGAGCTGTTTTTT
TRBV20-1	-	16	-	TRBJ1-1	CSARGMELAWNTEAFF	TGCAGTGCTAGGGGGATGGAACTTGCCTGGAACACTGAAGCTTTCTTT
TRBV5-1	TRBD1	14	many	TRBJ2-4	CASSPDRGRNIQYF	TGCGCCAGCAGCCCGGACAGGGGGCGAAACATTCAGTACTTC
TRBV24-1	-	15	few	TRBJ1-4	CATSDPRSGYEKLFF	TGTGCCACCAGTGATCCTCGGTCGGGGTATGAAAAACTGTTTTTT
TRBV20-1	TRBD2	16	-	TRBJ2-1	CSADRTSGGRYNEQFF	TGCAGTGCGGACCGGACTAGCGGGGGGAGATACAATGAGCAGTTCTTC
TRBV5-1	-	16	-	TRBJ2-3	CASRMSGSGVTDTQYF	TGCGCCAGCAGGATGAGCGGGTCAGGTGTCACAGATACGCAGTATTTT
TRBV3-1	-	15	many	TRBJ2-5	CASSRSGWALQTQYF	TGTGCCAGCAGCCGGTCCGGCTGGGCCCTTCAGACCCAGTACTTC
TRBV20-1	-	14	-	TRBJ2-1	CSARSPPSANEQFF	TGCAGTGCTAGATCCCCTCCTAGCGCCAATGAGCAGTTCTTC
TRBV3-1	-	14	few	TRBJ1-2	CASSQVAGYGGYTF	TGTGCCAGCAGCCAGGTGGCAGGTTATGGTGGCTACACCTTC